The TCR beta chain described here comes from a study of a mutant IDH1 vaccine in newly diagnosed glioma (dated by TCRdb to the early 2020s). The study in broad terms: Vaccination was initiated 4-6 weeks after radiotherapy alone, or concurrently with temozolomide cycles in the chemotherapy-containing groups. Before enrollment, patients had received standard therapy of radiotherapy alone, temozolomide alone, or radiochemotherapy with temozolomide; most received the combination. Of the roughly 30 treated patients, approximately 62% were male and about 40% were female, and a mean age of 40.4 years was recorded. The week-35 safety follow-up took place at visit V12, and the week-47 end of study took place at visit V13. Peripheral blood samples were drawn at six visits, namely V03 (baseline), V05, V07, V10, V12 and V13. For exploratory analyses, around 23 treated patients had longitudinal TCRB deep sequencing done wherever samples were available. The investigation overall reported the following: Across multiple MHC alleles, vaccine-induced immune responses were seen in approximately 93% of patients. Changes in the top peripheral T cell clonotypes picked up by TCRB sequencing did not appear to be linked to pseudoprogression. Availability determined which PBMC samples were chosen for TCRB deep sequencing. The authors stated that sample limitations prevented analyses of patient blood samples from being reproduced.

The germline V gene supplies CDR1 MNHEY and CDR2 SVGAGI. There are 16 amino acids in the CDR3, from cysteine to phenylalanine inclusive. Here the CDR3 DNA is all that survives: 48 bases in frame from base 1. V gives up 2 bases and J gives up 0 bases, and the segment between their germline ends measures 13 bases. What this sample's time point label stands for: week 47, end of study. Every vaccine dose consisted of 300 ug of a 20-mer mutant IDH1 peptide in Montanide, administered subcutaneously together with topical imiquimod. Eight vaccinations were administered to patients in weeks 1, 3, 5, 7, 11, 15, 19 and 23, corresponding to visits V03 through V10. Newly diagnosed WHO grade 3 or 4 IDH1-mutant astrocytomas showing loss of nuclear ATRX were present in the donors. The samples were drawn from NOA16, a multicentre, single-arm, open-label phase I trial in Germany that tested a mutant IDH1 peptide vaccine in humans for the first time. Genomic DNA for TCRB sequencing was isolated from EDTA blood with the DNeasy Blood and Tissue Kit.

The library was built by means of the immunoSEQ multiplex PCR assay. Rearranged TCR beta chain sequences were amplified using the hsTCRB Kit according to the manufacturer's protocol. TCRB libraries were sequenced on an Illumina MiSeq. The authors' pipeline ran thus. Demultiplexing, trimming and gene mapping were performed with the kit vendor's proprietary platform. TCRdb holds this immuneACCESS table with in-frame rearrangements only. Some clones are missing; in checked studies, unresolved V genes explain under half, and the rest has no known cause. Clone size and the V and J calls come from that table; the DNA yielded D and trimming. This sample has 40,000 to 50,000 clones in its table, and approximately 79% of those were observed once. The ten largest clones capture around 19% of the sample. Comment on this clone: Its target antigen remains unknown. No qualities accompany the bases; no much larger clone lies one base away.

Sequences were derived from PBMCs, sampled from a glioma patient whose treatment included an IDH1 peptide vaccine. The rearrangement combines TRBV6-5 with TRBJ1-1, with no reliable assignment of the D segment. The TCR sequence derives from a young man with glioma. Some clones in this sample may be carry-over from other donors' samples. The CDR3 region reads CASSYEPGNMNTEAFF. The nucleotide sequence reads TGTGCCAGCAGTTACGAGCCGGGGAACATGAACACTGAAGCTTTCTTT.